The 27 T cell receptor beta chains below were found in one sample sequenced in a study of patients and donors after allogeneic stem cell transplantation. In TCRdb, the RT-PCR reads were re-called with MiXCR into one record per CDR3 protein. The repertoire holds 15,000 to 20,000 distinct CDR3 sequences, with approximately 4.4% as singletons. The specimen sequenced was blood, either unsorted or a sorted T cell fraction (not recorded which). The receptors derive from a human donor who was either an allogeneic HSCT recipient or a stem cell or donor lymphocyte infusion donor (not recorded which). It is not recorded whose cells these are; they may come from a transplant donor.

This chain links TRBV7-9 with TRBJ2-5, with D perhaps being TRBD1 or TRBD2 (5 bases each). The germline V gene has CDR1 SEHNR and CDR2 FQNEAQ (reference sequence). The V and J ends lost 5 bases and 11 bases respectively, with 24 bases between them. The CDR3 totals 15 residues. The CDR3 spells CASSRIGTPSEKQYF. The CDR3 DNA reads as TGTGCCAGCAGCCGCATTGGGACCCCCTCGGAGAAACAGTACTTC.

This clonotype was picked up a small number of times. The chain combines TRBV19 with TRBJ1-1; D is perhaps TRBD1 (5 bases). This CDR3 is built from 13 residues. V shed 2 bases and J shed 3 bases, with 7 bases lying between them. CDR1 and CDR2 from the germline V gene are LNHDA and SQIVND (reference sequence). CDR3 sequence: CASSITTDTEAFF. For the CDR3, the DNA is TGTGCCAGTAGTATAACGACAGACACTGAAGCTTTCTTT.

This clonotype has at least ten counts. V gene TRBV15 combines with J gene TRBJ2-1; D is unresolved. Germline V CDR1 and CDR2: LNHNV, YYDKDF (reference sequence). The V end was cut by 2 bases, the J end by 8 bases, with 10 bases between. CDR3 length: 13 residues. The CDR3, as DNA: TGTGCCACCAGCAGATCCCCTAGGGATGAGCAGTTCTTC. The encoded protein is CATSRSPRDEQFF.

In its sample, this clonotype was seen many times. The chain joins TRBV27 to TRBJ2-2; 12 nucleotides line up with TRBD1. Losses at the gene ends were 5 bases for V and 7 bases for J; bases not matched to a gene: 14. This CDR3 is built from 18 residues. Looked up from germline, CDR1 is MNHEY and CDR2 is SMNVEV (reference sequence). The CDR3 DNA follows: TGTGCCAGCAGTACCCCCCGGGACAGGGGGCGCTATGGCGGGGAGCTGTTTTTT. As protein: CASSTPRDRGRYGGELFF.

Ten or more counts support this clonotype. The V gene is TRBV5-1, the J gene TRBJ1-2; perhaps TRBD1 as D (5 bases). V lost 4 bases and J lost 5, with 12 bases in between. Germline V gene data show CDR1 as SGHRS and CDR2 as YFSETQ. The CDR3 is made up of 13 amino acids. Written as DNA, the CDR3 is TGCGCCAGCAGCCGCCAACAGGAATATGGCTACACCTTC. Its translation: CASSRQQEYGYTF.

The chain combines TRBV5-1 with TRBJ2-5; D may be TRBD1 (6 bases). Germline values: CDR1 SGHRS, CDR2 YFSETQ. V was clipped by 3 bases and J by 10 bases, with 22 bases between them. This CDR3 is built from 15 residues. The CDR3 bases are TGCGCCAGCAGCTCACCGCCGGACAGCCCCCAAGACCAGTACTTC. Amino acids: CASSSPPDSPQDQYF.

In its sample, this clonotype was seen a few times. This sequence joins TRBV9 and TRBJ1-3; D is unclear. Looked up from germline, CDR1 is SGDLS and CDR2 is YYNGEE. This CDR3 has 15 amino acids. V was clipped by 0 bases and J by 0 bases, with 7 bases between them. The CDR3 nucleotides are TGTGCCAGCAGCGTAGCAGGCCTCTCTGGAAACACCATATATTTT. Encoded protein: CASSVAGLSGNTIYF.

A few counts support this clonotype. The genes are TRBV20-1 and TRBJ2-5, with 9 bases lining up with TRBD2. This CDR3 region has 16 residues. Germline V lookup: CDR1 DFQATT, CDR2 SNEGSKA (reference sequence). V lost 3 bases and J lost 1; bases outside the gene matches: 9. The CDR3 DNA reads TGCAGTGCTAGTCGGTGGAGCGGGAGGTTCCAAGAGACCCAGTACTTC. Its protein product is CSASRWSGRFQETQYF.

This clonotype was found many times. The chain recombines TRBV4-2 with TRBJ2-3, with a tentative D call TRBD1 (5 bases). CDR3 length equals 16 residues. Germline V gene data show CDR1 as LGHNA and CDR2 as YNFKEQ. Trimming removed 0 bases from V and 6 bases from J, with 16 bases in between. The CDR3 sequence: CASSQDRRVRKDTQYF. The CDR3 bases are TGTGCCAGCAGCCAAGATCGCAGGGTCAGGAAGGATACGCAGTATTTT.

This clonotype was observed many times. The gene calls are TRBV7-9 and TRBJ1-3; D uncertain. V shed 8 bases and J shed 4 bases, with 3 bases lying between them. In germline, CDR1 is SEHNR, CDR2 FQNEAQ (reference sequence). The CDR3 has 10 residues. The CDR3: CASAGNTIYF. The CDR3 DNA reads TGTGCCAGCGCGGGAAACACCATATATTTT.

There are many counts of this clonotype. This chain joins TRBV11-2 and TRBJ2-2; D gene uncertain. The germline gives CDR1 SGHAT, CDR2 FQNNGV. Trimming stripped 6 bases from V and 2 bases from J, with 16 bases between. The CDR3 is made up of 16 amino acids. This CDR3 is CASSPPVGINTGELFF. The CDR3 bases are TGTGCCAGCAGTCCCCCGGTTGGTATTAACACCGGGGAGCTGTTTTTT.

Many counts were recorded for this clonotype. The chain links TRBV6-1 to TRBJ1-6; possibly TRBD1 for D (5 bases). The V end was cut by 3 bases, the J end by 4 bases, with 13 bases between. CDR1 and CDR2 from the germline V gene are MNHNS and SASEGT. The CDR3 totals 16 residues. The CDR3 bases are TGTGCCAGCAGTGATTGGCAGGGATCATATAATTCACCCCTCCACTTT. Translated: CASSDWQGSYNSPLHF.

Many counts were recorded for this clonotype. The chain couples TRBV5-1 to TRBJ2-3; D is possibly TRBD2 (5 bases). With 8 bases removed from V and 0 bases from J, the gap between germline ends came to 13 bases. Germline CDR1 SGHRS, CDR2 YFSETQ. This CDR3 region has 14 residues. CDR3 sequence (DNA): TGCGCCAGTCTGAGAGGGCAGAGCACAGATACGCAGTATTTT. The encoded protein is CASLRGQSTDTQYF.

This clonotype was observed at least ten times. This chain connects TRBV5-1 to TRBJ2-7, with unresolved D. V lost 5 bases to trimming and J lost 0 bases, with 9 bases between them. The germline CDR1 and CDR2 sequences are SGHRS and YFSETQ. The CDR3 totals 13 residues. For the CDR3, the DNA is TGCGCCAGCAGATACTCCAGCTCCTACGAGCAGTACTTC. It translates to CASRYSSSYEQYF.

This clonotype was recorded at least ten times. V is TRBV28 and J is TRBJ2-4; weak D call: TRBD2 (6 bases). The CDR3 is 16 residues long. V was cut by 6 bases and J by 3 bases, with 18 bases left in between. The germline CDR1 and CDR2 sequences are MDHEN and SYDVKM. The CDR3 DNA sequence: TGTGCCAGCAGGGCCGCCGGGACTCGACTCAAAAACATTCAGTACTTC. Amino acids: CASRAAGTRLKNIQYF.

The chain is built from TRBV18 and TRBJ2-5; weak D call: TRBD1 (6 bases). Between the trimmed V and J ends, which lost 1 base and 3 bases, there was a span of 9 bases. The CDR3 runs to 14 residues. CDR1 is KGHSH, CDR2 LQKENI, per germline. CDR3 sequence reads: CASSPLAGEETQYF. CDR3 nucleotides: TGTGCCAGCTCACCACTAGCAGGGGAAGAGACCCAGTACTTC.

This clonotype was found many times. J is TRBJ2-7 and V is TRBV20-1; 16 positions agree with TRBD2. The CDR3 has 15 residues. The junction had 6 bases not matched to a gene; V was cut back by 6 bases and J by 4 bases. CDR1 and CDR2 from the germline V gene are DFQATT and SNEGSKA (reference sequence). Here the CDR3 reads CSAGLAGGFRYEQYF. The CDR3 DNA reads TGCAGTGCGGGACTAGCGGGAGGGTTTAGGTACGAGCAGTACTTC.

The table lists this clonotype with many counts. V usage is TRBV5-5 and J usage is TRBJ1-1; 8 nucleotides line up with TRBD1. The CDR3 spans 13 residues. Looked up from germline, CDR1 is SGHKS and CDR2 is YYEKEE (reference sequence). With 4 bases clipped from V and 6 bases from J, the junction kept 5 bases outside the gene matches. The CDR3 protein is CASSGDRRAEAFF. CDR3 nucleotide sequence: TGTGCCAGCAGCGGGGACAGGCGGGCTGAAGCTTTCTTT.

Relative to its sample, this clonotype is medium-sized (0.01 to 0.1%). The CDR3 spells CASSQFITAQETQYF. CDR3 nucleotides: TGTGCCAGCAGTCAATTCATAACAGCCCAAGAGACCCAGTACTTC. The rearrangement links TRBV2 to TRBJ2-5; D call uncertain. V was clipped by 5 bases and J by 1 base, with 14 bases between them. The germline V gene has CDR1 SNHLY and CDR2 FYNNEI. This CDR3 has 15 residues.

In its sample, this clonotype was seen a few times. This chain links TRBV7-9 with TRBJ1-1; TRBD1 is a possible D gene (5 bases). The length of the CDR3 is 13 residues. Trimming took off 1 base at V and 8 bases at J, with 11 bases between the two ends. Germline assignment: CDR1 SEHNR and CDR2 FQNEAQ (reference sequence). The DNA of the CDR3 is TGTGCCAGCAGCTTAGAGGGGATGGTAGAAGCTTTCTTT. Translating gives CASSLEGMVEAFF.

This clonotype has a count of ten or more. The chain has TRBV28 and TRBJ2-5; possibly TRBD1 for D (5 bases). This CDR3 comprises 14 residues. V lost 7 bases and J lost 4, with 16 bases in between. In germline, CDR1 is MDHEN, CDR2 SYDVKM. CDR3 sequence (DNA): TGTGCCAGCATCGAGTGGGGAAGGGGAGAGACCCAGTACTTC. Protein product: CASIEWGRGETQYF.

This clonotype was observed many times. For the CDR3, the DNA is TGTGCCAGCAGCTTAGAGGGACGGATAAAAAACACTGAAGCTTTCTTT. Translation gives CASSLEGRIKNTEAFF. The chain joins TRBV7-9 to TRBJ1-1; D may be TRBD1 (5 bases). Germline V lookup: CDR1 SEHNR, CDR2 FQNEAQ (reference sequence). Between the trimmed V and J ends, which lost 1 base and 2 bases, there was a span of 14 bases. The CDR3 is 16 amino acids.

This clonotype was detected many times. The chain has TRBV21-1 and TRBJ2-1; the table's D call, TRBD1, has no DNA check behind it. TRBV21-1 is given as a pseudogene. The CDR3 loop spans 14 amino acids. CDR3 nucleotide sequence: TGTGCCAGCAGCGCCCCACATACCTACAATGAGCAGTTCTTC. It yields the protein CASSAPHTYNEQFF.

This clonotype has ten or more counts. This chain links TRBV29-1 with TRBJ2-7; D may match TRBD1 or TRBD2 (6 bases each). V gave up 3 bases and J gave up 0 bases, with 21 bases separating them. Germline assignment: CDR1 SQVTM and CDR2 ANQGSEA. The CDR3 contains 17 residues. CDR3 bases: TGCAGCGTTGACCTCCCCAATAAGGGGGGTTACTCCTACGAGCAGTACTTC. Its translation: CSVDLPNKGGYSYEQYF.

In this sample, this clonotype turned up many times. The chain carries TRBV7-9 and TRBJ1-2, with no clear D. V was cut by 5 bases and J by 6 bases, with 19 bases left in between. The CDR3 contains 15 residues. Germline values: CDR1 SEHNR, CDR2 FQNEAQ (reference sequence). CDR3 region: CASSPDSTLMHGYTF. Here the CDR3 DNA reads TGTGCCAGCAGCCCCGACTCTACTTTGATGCATGGCTACACCTTC.

This clonotype has ten or more counts. The CDR3 coding sequence is TGCGCCAGCAGCTTTTACAGTTTGGCAGATACGCAGTATTTT. As protein: CASSFYSLADTQYF. This chain connects TRBV5-1 to TRBJ2-3; D remains unclear. The CDR3 spans 14 residues. Germline values: CDR1 SGHRS, CDR2 YFSETQ. Trimming cost V 2 bases and J 4 bases, with 11 bases left between them.

By proportion, this clonotype is medium-sized. The chain employs TRBV12-3 or TRBV12-4 and TRBJ1-5; unclear D gene. Trimming left V 3 bases short and J 0 bases short, with 12 bases between. CDR3 length: 16 residues. CDR3 in DNA: TGTGCCAGCAGTTTGGGGTATCCTGGTAGCAATCAGCCCCAGCATTTT. It encodes CASSLGYPGSNQPQHF.